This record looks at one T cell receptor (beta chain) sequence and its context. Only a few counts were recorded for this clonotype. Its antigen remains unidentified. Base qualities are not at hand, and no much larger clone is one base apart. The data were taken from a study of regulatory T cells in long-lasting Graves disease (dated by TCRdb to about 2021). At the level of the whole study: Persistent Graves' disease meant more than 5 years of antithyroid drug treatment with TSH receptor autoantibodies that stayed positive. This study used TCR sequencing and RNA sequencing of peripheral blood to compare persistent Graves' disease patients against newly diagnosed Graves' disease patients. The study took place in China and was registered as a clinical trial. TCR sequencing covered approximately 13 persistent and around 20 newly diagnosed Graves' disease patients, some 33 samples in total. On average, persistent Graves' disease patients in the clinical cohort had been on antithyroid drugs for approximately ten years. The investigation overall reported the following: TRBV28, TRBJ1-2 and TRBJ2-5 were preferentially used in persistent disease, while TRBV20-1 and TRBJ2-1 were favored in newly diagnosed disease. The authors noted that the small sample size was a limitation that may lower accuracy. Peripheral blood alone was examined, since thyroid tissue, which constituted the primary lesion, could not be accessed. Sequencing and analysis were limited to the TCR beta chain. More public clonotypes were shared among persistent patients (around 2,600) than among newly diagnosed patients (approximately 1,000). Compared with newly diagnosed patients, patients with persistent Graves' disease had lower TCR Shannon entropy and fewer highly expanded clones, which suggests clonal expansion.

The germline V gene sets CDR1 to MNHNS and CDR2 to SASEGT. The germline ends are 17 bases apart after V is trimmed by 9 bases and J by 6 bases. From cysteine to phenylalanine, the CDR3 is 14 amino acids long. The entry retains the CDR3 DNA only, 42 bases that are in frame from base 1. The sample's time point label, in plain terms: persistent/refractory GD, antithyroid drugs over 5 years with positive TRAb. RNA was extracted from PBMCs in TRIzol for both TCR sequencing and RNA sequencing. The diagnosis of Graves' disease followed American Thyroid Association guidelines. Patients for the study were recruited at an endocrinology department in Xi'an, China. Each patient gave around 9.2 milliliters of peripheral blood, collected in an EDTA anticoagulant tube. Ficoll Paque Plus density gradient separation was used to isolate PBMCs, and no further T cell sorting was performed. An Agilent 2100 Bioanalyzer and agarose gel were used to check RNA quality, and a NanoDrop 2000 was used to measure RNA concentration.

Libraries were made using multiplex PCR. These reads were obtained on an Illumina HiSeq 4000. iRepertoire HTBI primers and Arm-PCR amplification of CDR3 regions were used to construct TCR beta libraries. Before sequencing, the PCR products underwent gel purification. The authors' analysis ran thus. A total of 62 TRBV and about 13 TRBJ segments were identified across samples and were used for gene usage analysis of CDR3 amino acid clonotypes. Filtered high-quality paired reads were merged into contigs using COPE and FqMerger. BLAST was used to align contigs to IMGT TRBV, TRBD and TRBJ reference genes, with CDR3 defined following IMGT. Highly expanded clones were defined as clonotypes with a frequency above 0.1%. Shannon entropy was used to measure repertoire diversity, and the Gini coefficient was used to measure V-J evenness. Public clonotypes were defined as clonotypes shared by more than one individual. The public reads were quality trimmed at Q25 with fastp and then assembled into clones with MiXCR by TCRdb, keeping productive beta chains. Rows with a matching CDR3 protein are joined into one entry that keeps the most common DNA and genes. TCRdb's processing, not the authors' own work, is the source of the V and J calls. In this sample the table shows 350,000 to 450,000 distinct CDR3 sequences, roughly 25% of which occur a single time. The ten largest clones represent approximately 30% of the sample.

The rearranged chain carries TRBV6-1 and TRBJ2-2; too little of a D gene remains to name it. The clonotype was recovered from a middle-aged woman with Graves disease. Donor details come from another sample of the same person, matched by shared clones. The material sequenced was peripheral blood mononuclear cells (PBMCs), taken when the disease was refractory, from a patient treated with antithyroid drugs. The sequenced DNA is TGTGCCAGTTTTTGGGCAGGCTCTCCCGGGGAGCTGTTTTTT. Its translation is CASFWAGSPGELFF.